Reported below is one T cell receptor (beta chain). Its binding antigen is unknown. One base away there is no much larger clone; base qualities are not given. CDR1 and CDR2, per the germline V gene, are SQVTM and ANQGSEA. V lost 8 bases and J lost 5 bases, and the count of bases not matched to a germline gene is 9. The CDR3 goes from the cysteine to the phenylalanine over 14 residues. Only CDR3 DNA remains: 42 bases, in frame from the first base. Receptor libraries were prepared by the immunoSEQ multiplex PCR assay. Drawn from immuneACCESS, this table holds only the in-frame rearrangements with V and J called that TCRdb kept. Clones are partly lost; checked studies trace under half to an unresolved V gene and leave the rest unexplained. The table for this sample lists approximately 79,000 clones; 91% of them were counted only once. The top ten constitute around 0.4% of the sample. The data were obtained in a study of technical replicates of blood from a handful of donors (dated by TCRdb to 2016 to 2017).

The rearranged segments are TRBV29-1 and TRBJ2-5; TRBD2 matches 12 bases in the middle. The clonotype was recovered from a human donor in good health. The specimen sequenced was T cells isolated from PBMCs. The CDR3 loop reads CSSETSGSLETQYF. In nucleotide form, the sequence is TGCAGCTCTGAGACTAGCGGGAGTCTCGAGACCCAGTACTTC.